These T cell receptor beta chains were read from a single sample in a study of metastatic and nonmetastatic thyroid tumors. TCRdb reanalyzed the PCR reads with MiXCR. The sample includes tens of thousands of clones, approximately 24% of them seen just once. The sequenced material came from blood. These receptors were taken from a male donor with papillary thyroid cancer or a benign thyroid nodule (not recorded which). Some clones in this sample may be carry-over from other donors' samples. CDR3s include the opening cysteine and the closing phenylalanine or tryptophan. A D gene is named only where the DNA matches it firmly. Size is stated for part of the rows, as once, few or many counts, or as a class when the clone is expanded.

v_call,j_call,d_call,clone_size,cdr3_aa,cdr3_nt
TRBV11-2,TRBJ2-7,TRBD2,NA,CASSPIGLADYEQYF,TGTGCCAGCAGTCCCATCGGACTAGCGGACTACGAGCAGTACTTC
TRBV11-2,TRBJ2-7,NA,many,CASSSWGNLVGEQYF,TGTGCCAGCAGCTCCTGGGGGAACTTAGTAGGGGAGCAGTACTTC
TRBV30,TRBJ1-2,NA,NA,CAWSPQGYYGYTF,TGTGCCTGGTCGCCTCAGGGATACTATGGCTACACCTTC
TRBV5-4,TRBJ2-1,NA,many,CASSLGSRSDEQFF,TGTGCCAGCAGCTTGGGATCCCGGTCTGATGAGCAGTTCTTC
TRBV4-1,TRBJ2-5,TRBD2,many,CASSQGSGPQETQYF,TGCGCCAGCAGCCAAGGTAGCGGGCCTCAAGAGACCCAGTACTTC
TRBV9,TRBJ1-4,NA,many,CASSVYGGANEKLFF,TGTGCCAGCAGCGTGTATGGGGGAGCTAATGAAAAACTGTTTTTT
TRBV5-1,TRBJ2-6,NA,NA,CASSLVAGFVTGANVLTF,TGCGCCAGCAGCTTGGTGGCAGGGTTCGTGACTGGGGCCAACGTCCTGACTTTC
TRBV20-1,TRBJ2-2,TRBD1,NA,CSVDRGNTGELFF,TGCAGTGTAGACAGGGGGAACACCGGGGAGCTGTTTTTT
TRBV28,TRBJ1-2,NA,NA,CASSYLGRDGYTF,TGTGCCAGCAGTTACTTGGGGAGGGATGGCTACACCTTC
TRBV19,TRBJ2-5,NA,NA,CASSETAQETQYF,TGTGCCAGTAGTGAGACAGCCCAAGAGACCCAGTACTTC
TRBV5-1,TRBJ2-4,TRBD1,NA,CASRPGTGGVDIQYF,TGCGCCAGCAGACCCGGGACAGGGGGCGTGGACATTCAGTACTTC
TRBV5-1,TRBJ2-7,NA,NA,CASSLTQGPGEQYF,TGCGCCAGCAGCTTGACTCAGGGCCCCGGCGAGCAGTACTTC